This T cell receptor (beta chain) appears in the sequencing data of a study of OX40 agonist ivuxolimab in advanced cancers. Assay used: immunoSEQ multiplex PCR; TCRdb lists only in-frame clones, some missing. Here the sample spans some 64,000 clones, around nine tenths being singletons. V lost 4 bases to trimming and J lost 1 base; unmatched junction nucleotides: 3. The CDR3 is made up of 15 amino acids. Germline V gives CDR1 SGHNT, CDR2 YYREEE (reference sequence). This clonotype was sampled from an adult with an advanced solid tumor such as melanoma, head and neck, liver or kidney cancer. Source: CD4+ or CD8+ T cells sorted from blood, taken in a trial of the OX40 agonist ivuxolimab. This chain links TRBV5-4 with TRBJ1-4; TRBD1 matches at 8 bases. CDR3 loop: CASSGGQGTNEKLFF. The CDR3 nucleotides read TGTGCCAGCAGCGGCGGACAGGGAACTAATGAAAAACTGTTTTTT.